The rows below give T cell receptor beta chains drawn from one sample of a study of identical twins. TCRdb recomputed calls from the 5' RACE reads with MiXCR, one row per CDR3 protein. The sample yields about 340,000 distinct CDR3 sequences, roughly 9% seen once. Sequenced material: naive T cells sorted from blood. The receptors derive from a woman in her 50s in good health. Each CDR3 is given with its conserved first and last residue. Fields, in order: clone size, V gene, D gene, J gene, CDR3 DNA, CDR3 protein. A D gene is named only where the DNA matches it firmly. Only some rows state a clone size, as once, few, many or a class for expanded clones.

NA,TRBV27,TRBD2,TRBJ2-7,TGTGCCAGCAGGGGATTCGGGACTAGTAGCTACGAGCAGTACTTC,CASRGFGTSSYEQYF
many,TRBV20-1,TRBD2,TRBJ2-1,TGCAGTGCGGGAACTAGCGCGGGGCAGTTCTTC,CSAGTSAGQFF
many,TRBV5-1,NA,TRBJ2-1,TGCGCCAGCAGCTTGGACACTCCCTCCTACAATGAGCAGTTCTTC,CASSLDTPSYNEQFF
few,TRBV10-3,TRBD1,TRBJ2-7,TGTGCCATCGGGTTAGGGGGCCGGGAGCAGTACTTC,CAIGLGGREQYF
NA,TRBV30,NA,TRBJ1-1,TGTGCCTGGAGCCGCGGACCGGGGGGTGACACTGAAGCTTTCTTT,CAWSRGPGGDTEAFF
many,TRBV20-1,NA,TRBJ2-1,TGCAGTGCTAGAGATGTTGGGGGGCGGTACAATGAGCAGTTCTTC,CSARDVGGRYNEQFF
NA,TRBV2,NA,TRBJ2-7,TGTGCCAGCAAGTTCCACAGCGGTTACTCCTACGAGCAGTACTTC,CASKFHSGYSYEQYF
few,TRBV7-9,NA,TRBJ2-7,TGTGCCAGCAGCAAGGATCCTCTTCCCTACGAGCAGTACTTC,CASSKDPLPYEQYF
few,TRBV10-3,TRBD2,TRBJ2-3,TGTGCCATCAATAGCGGGAGGATGGATACGCAGTATTTT,CAINSGRMDTQYF
NA,TRBV5-6,TRBD1,TRBJ2-7,TGTGCCAGCAGCTGGGGACAGGGGGGGTCCTACGAGCAGTACTTC,CASSWGQGGSYEQYF
many,TRBV20-1,NA,TRBJ1-5,TGCAGTGCTAGAGATCCTGGGACCTCGAATCAGCCCCAGCATTTT,CSARDPGTSNQPQHF
NA,TRBV20-1,TRBD1,TRBJ2-7,TGCAGTGTTCGATTTGCGGGACAGGGGGCTAACGAGCAGTACTTC,CSVRFAGQGANEQYF
few,TRBV20-1,NA,TRBJ1-4,TGCAGTGCTAGAACCACAGGGCTTGGGAATGAAAAACTGTTTTTT,CSARTTGLGNEKLFF
many,TRBV3-1,NA,TRBJ2-4,TGTGCCAGCAGCCCCAGACTTGCGAGCATTCAGTACTTC,CASSPRLASIQYF
many,TRBV7-2,NA,TRBJ2-3,TGTGCCAGCAGCTTTGGTTCGGGGGCCACAGATACGCAGTATTTT,CASSFGSGATDTQYF
NA,TRBV4-1,TRBD1,TRBJ1-1,TGCGCCAGCAGCCCCACGGACCGACGGACAGGAGGCACTGAAGCTTTCTTT,CASSPTDRRTGGTEAFF
few,TRBV3-1,TRBD2,TRBJ2-3,TGTGCCAGCAGCGTAGCGGGAGGGCCGAATACGCAGTATTTT,CASSVAGGPNTQYF
NA,TRBV24-1,TRBD2,TRBJ2-3,TGTGCCACCGGGACTAGCGGGAGGCCCTACACAGATACGCAGTATTTT,CATGTSGRPYTDTQYF
NA,TRBV6-6,NA,TRBJ2-5,TGTGCCAGCAGTTATCAGCGGGTTGAGACCCAGTACTTC,CASSYQRVETQYF